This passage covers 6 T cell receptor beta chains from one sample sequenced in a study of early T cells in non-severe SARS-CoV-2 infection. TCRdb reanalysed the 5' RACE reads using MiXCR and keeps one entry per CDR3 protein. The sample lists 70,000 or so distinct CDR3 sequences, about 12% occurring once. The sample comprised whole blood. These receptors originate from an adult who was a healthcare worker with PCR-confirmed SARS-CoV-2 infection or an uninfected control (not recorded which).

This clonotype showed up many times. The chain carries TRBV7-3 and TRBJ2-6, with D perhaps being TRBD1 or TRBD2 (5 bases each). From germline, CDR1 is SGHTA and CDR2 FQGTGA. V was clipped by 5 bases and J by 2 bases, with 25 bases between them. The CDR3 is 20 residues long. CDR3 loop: CASSPRDPWLVETGANVLTF. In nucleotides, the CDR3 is TGTGCCAGCAGCCCCCGGGACCCTTGGTTGGTAGAAACTGGGGCCAACGTCCTGACTTTC.

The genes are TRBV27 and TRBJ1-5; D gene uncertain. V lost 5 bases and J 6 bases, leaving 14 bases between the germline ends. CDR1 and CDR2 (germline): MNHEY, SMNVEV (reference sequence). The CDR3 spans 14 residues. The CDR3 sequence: CASSPRGGGQPQHF. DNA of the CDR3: TGTGCCAGCAGTCCCCGGGGTGGAGGTCAGCCCCAGCATTTT.

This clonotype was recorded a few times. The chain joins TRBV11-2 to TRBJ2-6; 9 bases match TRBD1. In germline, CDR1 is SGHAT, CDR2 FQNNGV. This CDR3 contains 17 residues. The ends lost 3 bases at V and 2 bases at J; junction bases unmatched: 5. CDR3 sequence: CASSFLQGAPGANVLTF. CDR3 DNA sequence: TGTGCCAGCAGCTTTTTACAGGGGGCACCTGGGGCCAACGTCCTGACTTTC.

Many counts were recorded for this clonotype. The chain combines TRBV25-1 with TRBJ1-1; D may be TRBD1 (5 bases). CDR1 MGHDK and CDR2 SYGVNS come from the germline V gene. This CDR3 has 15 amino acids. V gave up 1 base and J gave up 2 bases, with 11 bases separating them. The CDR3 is CASSEFGTANTEAFF. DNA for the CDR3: TGTGCCAGCAGTGAATTCGGGACGGCTAACACTGAAGCTTTCTTT.

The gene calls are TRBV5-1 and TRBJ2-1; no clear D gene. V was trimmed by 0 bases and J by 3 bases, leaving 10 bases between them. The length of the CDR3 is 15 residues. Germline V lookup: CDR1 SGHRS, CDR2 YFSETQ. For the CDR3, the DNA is TGCGCCAGCAGCTTGGGGACGATCGACTACAATGAGCAGTTCTTC. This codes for CASSLGTIDYNEQFF.

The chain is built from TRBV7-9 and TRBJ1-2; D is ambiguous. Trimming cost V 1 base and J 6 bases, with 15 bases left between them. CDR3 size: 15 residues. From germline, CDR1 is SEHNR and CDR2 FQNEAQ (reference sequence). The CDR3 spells CASSLGGLSRDGYTF. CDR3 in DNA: TGTGCCAGCAGCTTAGGAGGCCTCTCTCGAGATGGCTACACCTTC.